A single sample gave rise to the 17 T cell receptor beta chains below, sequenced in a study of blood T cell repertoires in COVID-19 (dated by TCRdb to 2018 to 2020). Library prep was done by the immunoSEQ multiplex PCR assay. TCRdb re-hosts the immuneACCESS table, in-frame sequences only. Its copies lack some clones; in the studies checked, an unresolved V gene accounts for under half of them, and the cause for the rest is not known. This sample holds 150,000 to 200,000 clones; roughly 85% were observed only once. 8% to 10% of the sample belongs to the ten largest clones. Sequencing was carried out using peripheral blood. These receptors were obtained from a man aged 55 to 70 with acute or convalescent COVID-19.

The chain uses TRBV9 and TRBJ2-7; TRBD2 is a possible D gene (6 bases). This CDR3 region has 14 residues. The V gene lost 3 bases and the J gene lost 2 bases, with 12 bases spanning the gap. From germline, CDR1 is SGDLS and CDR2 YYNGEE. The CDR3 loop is CASSEGLTTYEQYF. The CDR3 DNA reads TGTGCCAGCAGCGAGGGACTCACTACCTACGAGCAGTACTTC.

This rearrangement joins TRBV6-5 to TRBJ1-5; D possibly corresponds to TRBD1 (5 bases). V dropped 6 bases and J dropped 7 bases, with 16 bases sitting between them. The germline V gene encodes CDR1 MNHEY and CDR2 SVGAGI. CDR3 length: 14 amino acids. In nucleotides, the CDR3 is TGTGCCAGCAGCGCTTGGGGGGAGACGCAGCCCCAGCATTTT. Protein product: CASSAWGETQPQHF.

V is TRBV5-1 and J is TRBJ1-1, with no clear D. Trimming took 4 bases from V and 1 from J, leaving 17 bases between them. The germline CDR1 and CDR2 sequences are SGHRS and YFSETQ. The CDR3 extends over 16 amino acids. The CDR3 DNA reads TGCGCCAGCAGCCCCGATGGGCGGGTCGGGAACACTGAAGCTTTCTTT. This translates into CASSPDGRVGNTEAFF.

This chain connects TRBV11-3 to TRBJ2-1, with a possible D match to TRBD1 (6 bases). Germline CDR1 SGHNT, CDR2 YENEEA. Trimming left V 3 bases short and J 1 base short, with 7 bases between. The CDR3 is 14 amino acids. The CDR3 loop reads CASSFTGSYNEQFF. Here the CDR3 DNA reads TGTGCCAGCAGCTTTACAGGGTCCTACAATGAGCAGTTCTTC. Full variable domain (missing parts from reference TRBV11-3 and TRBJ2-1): EAGVVQSPRYKIIEKKQPVAFWCNPISGHNTLYWYLQNLGQGPELLIRYENEEAVDDSQLPKDRFSAERLKGVDSTLKIQPAELGDSAVYLCASSFTGSYNEQFFGPGTRLTVL.

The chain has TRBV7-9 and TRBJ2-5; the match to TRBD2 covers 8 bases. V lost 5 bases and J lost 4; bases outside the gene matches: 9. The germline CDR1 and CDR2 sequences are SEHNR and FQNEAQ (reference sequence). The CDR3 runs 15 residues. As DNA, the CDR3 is TGTGCCAGCAGCCGTCCTGAGCGGGAGTTAGAGACCCAGTACTTC. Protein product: CASSRPERELETQYF.

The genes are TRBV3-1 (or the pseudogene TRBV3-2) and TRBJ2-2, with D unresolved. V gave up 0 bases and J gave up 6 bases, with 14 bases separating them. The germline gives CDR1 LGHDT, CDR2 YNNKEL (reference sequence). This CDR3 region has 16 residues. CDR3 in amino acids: CASSQDRLVVAGELFF. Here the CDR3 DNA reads TGTGCCAGCAGCCAAGATAGGCTAGTGGTGGCCGGGGAGCTGTTTTTT.

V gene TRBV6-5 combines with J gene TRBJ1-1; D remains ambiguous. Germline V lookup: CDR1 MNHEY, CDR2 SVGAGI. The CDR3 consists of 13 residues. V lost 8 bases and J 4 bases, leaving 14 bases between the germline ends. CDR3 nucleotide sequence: TGTGCCAGCGCCTTGGACTCGGGCACTGAAGCTTTCTTT. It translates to CASALDSGTEAFF.

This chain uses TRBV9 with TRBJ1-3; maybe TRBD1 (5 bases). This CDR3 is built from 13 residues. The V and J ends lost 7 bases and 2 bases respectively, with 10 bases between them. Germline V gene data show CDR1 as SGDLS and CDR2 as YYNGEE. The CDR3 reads CASGAGAGNTIYF. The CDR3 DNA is TGTGCCAGCGGAGCGGGGGCTGGAAACACCATATATTTT. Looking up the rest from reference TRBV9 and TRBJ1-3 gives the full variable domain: DSGVTQTPKHLITATGQRVTLRCSPRSGDLSVYWYQQSLDQGLQFLIQYYNGEERAKGNILERFSAQQFPDLHSELNLSSLELGDSALYFCASGAGAGNTIYFGEGSWLTVV.

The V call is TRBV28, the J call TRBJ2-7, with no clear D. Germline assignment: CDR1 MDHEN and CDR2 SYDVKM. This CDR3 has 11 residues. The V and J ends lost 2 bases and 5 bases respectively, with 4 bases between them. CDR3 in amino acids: CASSLRDEQYF. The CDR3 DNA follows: TGTGCCAGCAGTTTACGGGACGAGCAGTACTTC.

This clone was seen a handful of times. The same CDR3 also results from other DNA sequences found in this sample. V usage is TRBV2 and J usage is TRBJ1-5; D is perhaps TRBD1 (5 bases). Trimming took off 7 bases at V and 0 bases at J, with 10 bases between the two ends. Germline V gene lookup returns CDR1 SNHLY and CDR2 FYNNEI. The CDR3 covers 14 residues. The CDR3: CASTDDSSNQPQHF. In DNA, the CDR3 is TGTGCCAGCACGGACGACAGTAGCAATCAGCCCCAGCATTTT. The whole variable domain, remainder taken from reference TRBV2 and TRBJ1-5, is EPEVTQTPSHQVTQMGQEVILRCVPISNHLYFYWYRQILGQKVEFLVSFYNNEISEKSEIFDDQFSVERPDGSNFTLKIRSTKLEDSAMYFCASTDDSSNQPQHFGDGTRLSIL.

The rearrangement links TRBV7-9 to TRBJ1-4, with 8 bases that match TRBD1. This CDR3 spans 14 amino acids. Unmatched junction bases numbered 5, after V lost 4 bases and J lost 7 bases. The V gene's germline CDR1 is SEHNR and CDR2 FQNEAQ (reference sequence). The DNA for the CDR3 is TGTGCCAGCAGCTATGACAGGGGAGGTGAAAAACTGTTTTTT. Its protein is CASSYDRGGEKLFF.

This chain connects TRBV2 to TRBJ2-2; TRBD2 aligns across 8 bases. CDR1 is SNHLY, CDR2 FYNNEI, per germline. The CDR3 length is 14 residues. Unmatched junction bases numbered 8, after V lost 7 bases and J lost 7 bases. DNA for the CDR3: TGTGCCAGCAACCCTTTACGGGAGGGCGGGGAGCTGTTTTTT. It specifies CASNPLREGGELFF.

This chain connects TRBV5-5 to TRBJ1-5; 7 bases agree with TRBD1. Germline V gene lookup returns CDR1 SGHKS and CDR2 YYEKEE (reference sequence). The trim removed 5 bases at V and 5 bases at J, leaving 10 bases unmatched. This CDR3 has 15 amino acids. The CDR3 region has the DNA TGTGCCAGCAGTTACACAGGGGCAACCGATCAGCCCCAGCATTTT. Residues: CASSYTGATDQPQHF.

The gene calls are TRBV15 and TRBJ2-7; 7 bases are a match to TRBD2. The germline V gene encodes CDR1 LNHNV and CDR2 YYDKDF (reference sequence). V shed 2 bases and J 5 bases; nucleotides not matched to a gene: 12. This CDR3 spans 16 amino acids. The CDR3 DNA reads TGTGCCACCAGCAGATCGCGTTCTAGCGGCGACAACGAGCAGTACTTC. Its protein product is CATSRSRSSGDNEQYF. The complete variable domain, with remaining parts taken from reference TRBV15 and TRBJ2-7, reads DAMVIQNPRYQVTQFGKPVTLSCSQTLNHNVMYWYQQKSSQAPKLLFHYYDKDFNNEADTPDNFQSRRPNTSFCFLDIRSPGLGDTAMYLCATSRSRSSGDNEQYFGPGTRLTVT.

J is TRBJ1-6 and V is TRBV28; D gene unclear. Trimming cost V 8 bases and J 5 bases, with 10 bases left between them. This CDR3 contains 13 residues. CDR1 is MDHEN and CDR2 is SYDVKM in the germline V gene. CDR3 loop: CASLGHDNSPLHF. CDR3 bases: TGTGCCAGCTTGGGCCATGATAATTCACCCCTCCACTTT.

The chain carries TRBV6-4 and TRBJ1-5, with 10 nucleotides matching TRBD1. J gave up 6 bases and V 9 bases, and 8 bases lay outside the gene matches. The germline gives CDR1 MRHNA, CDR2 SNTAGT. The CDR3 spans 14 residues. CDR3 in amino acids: CARRTGQGSQPQHF. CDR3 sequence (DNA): TGTGCCAGAAGGACGGGACAGGGGTCTCAGCCCCAGCATTTT.

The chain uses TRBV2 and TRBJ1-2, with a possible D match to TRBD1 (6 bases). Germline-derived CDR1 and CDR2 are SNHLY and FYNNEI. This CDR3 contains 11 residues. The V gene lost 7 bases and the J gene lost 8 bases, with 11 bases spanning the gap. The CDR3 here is CASTAGEGYTF. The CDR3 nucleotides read TGTGCCAGCACGGCAGGGGAGGGCTACACCTTC. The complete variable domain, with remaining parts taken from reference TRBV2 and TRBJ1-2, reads EPEVTQTPSHQVTQMGQEVILRCVPISNHLYFYWYRQILGQKVEFLVSFYNNEISEKSEIFDDQFSVERPDGSNFTLKIRSTKLEDSAMYFCASTAGEGYTFGSGTRLTVV.